This T cell receptor beta chain is from a study of blood T cell repertoires in COVID-19. On the study more broadly: The United States, Italy and Spain provided the acute and convalescent COVID-19 samples. Sample material is recorded as cDNA or gDNA derived from T cells, B-cell-depleted T cells, or PBMCs.

As handled by the study authors: Estimation of nucleated cell counts was performed using reference gene primer amplification. TCRdb's copy holds only in-frame clones and misses some; the assay was immunoSEQ multiplex PCR. From that table come the V and J calls and clone size; the DNA was used to work out D and trimming. The sample lists roughly 250,000 clones; 65% to 85% were seen once. Deletions cut 0 bases from V and 0 bases from J, with 13 bases between. There are 16 residues in the CDR3. CDR1 and CDR2 from the germline V gene are SGHRS and YFSETQ. This chain connects TRBV5-1 to TRBJ2-7; D might be TRBD1 (6 bases). The receptor was isolated from a person aged 65 to 85 with COVID-19, enrolled during active disease. The sequenced material came from peripheral blood. The DNA of the CDR3 is TGCGCCAGCAGCTTGGATGTGGGGGCAAGCTCCTACGAGCAGTACTTC. This gives the protein CASSLDVGASSYEQYF.